The T cell receptor beta chain under discussion was sequenced for a study of blood T cell repertoires in COVID-19. The CDR3 sequence is 15 residues long. V was pared by 4 bases and J by 0 bases, with 11 bases between. Germline V gene sequence: CDR1 LGHDT, CDR2 YNNKEL (reference sequence). For recovered donors of Cohort 3, there were two negative PCRs, clearance, or symptom resolution. Only in-frame clones appear in the TCRdb table, and some are missing; sequencing was by immunoSEQ multiplex PCR. This table has almost 65,000 clones, approximately 90% appearing once. The source is a woman between 40 and 50 years old who had recovered from COVID-19. The V and J genes are TRBV3-1 (or the pseudogene TRBV3-2) and TRBJ2-3, with D tentatively TRBD2 (6 bases). Material for sequencing was PBMCs or T cells enriched from blood (not recorded which). The CDR3 sequence: CASSPPSGSTDTQYF. In nucleotides, the CDR3 is TGTGCCAGCAGCCCACCGAGCGGGAGCACAGATACGCAGTATTTT.